This TCR beta chain was found in a study of PD-1 blockade in classical Hodgkin lymphoma. General study findings and limits: Reports described newly diagnosed patients as having lower baseline TCR diversity than healthy donors. With CD4+ cells, TCR diversity rose significantly by C4D1, but not with CD8+ cells. Patients with an early start, nivolumab under 1 year after ASCT, were excluded.

V was pared by 1 base and J by 2 bases, with 9 bases between. CDR3 size: 14 residues. Germline CDR1 and CDR2: SGHVS and FQNEAQ. The table came from immunoSEQ multiplex PCR; TCRdb's copy has only in-frame clones and leaves some out. The sample gives about 40,000 clones, around 80% of which show up once; around an eighth is in the top ten. A remark on this clone: Its antigen is unidentified.

Every one of the patients relapsed after autologous stem cell transplantation (brentuximab vedotin exposure was variable). This receptor was taken from a human donor with classical Hodgkin lymphoma. V usage is TRBV7-8 and J usage is TRBJ2-7, with a weak D call TRBD1 (5 bases). The input for sequencing was peripheral blood mononuclear cells (PBMCs), taken at baseline. The CDR3 sequence is CASSLDRTTYEQYF. CDR3 DNA sequence: TGTGCCAGCAGCTTAGACAGGACGACCTACGAGCAGTACTTC.